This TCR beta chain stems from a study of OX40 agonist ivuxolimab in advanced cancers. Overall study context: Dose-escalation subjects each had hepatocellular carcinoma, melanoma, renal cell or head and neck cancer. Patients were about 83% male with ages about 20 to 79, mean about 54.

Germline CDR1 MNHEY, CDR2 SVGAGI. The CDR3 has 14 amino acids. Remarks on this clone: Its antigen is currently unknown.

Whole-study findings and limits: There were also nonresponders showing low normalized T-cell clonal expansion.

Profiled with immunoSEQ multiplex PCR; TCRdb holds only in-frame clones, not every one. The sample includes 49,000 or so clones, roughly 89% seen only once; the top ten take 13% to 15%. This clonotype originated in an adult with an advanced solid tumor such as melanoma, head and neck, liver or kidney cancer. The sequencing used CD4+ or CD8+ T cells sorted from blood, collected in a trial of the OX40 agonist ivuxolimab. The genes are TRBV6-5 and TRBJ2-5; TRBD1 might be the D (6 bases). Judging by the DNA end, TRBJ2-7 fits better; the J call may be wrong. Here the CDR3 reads CASSYSRQAYEQYF. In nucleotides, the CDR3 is TGTGCCAGCAGTTACTCGAGACAGGCCTACGAGCAGTACTTC.